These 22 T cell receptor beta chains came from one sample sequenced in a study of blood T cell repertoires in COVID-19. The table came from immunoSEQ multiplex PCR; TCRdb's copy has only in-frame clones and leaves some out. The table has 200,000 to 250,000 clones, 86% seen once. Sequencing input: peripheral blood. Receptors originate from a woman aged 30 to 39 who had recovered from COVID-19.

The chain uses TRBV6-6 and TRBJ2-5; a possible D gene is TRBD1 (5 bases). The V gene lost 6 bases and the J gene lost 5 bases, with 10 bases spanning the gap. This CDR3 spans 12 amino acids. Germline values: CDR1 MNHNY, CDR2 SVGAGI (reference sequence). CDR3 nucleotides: TGTGCCAGCAGACCCCCAGGGGAGACCCAGTACTTC. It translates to CASRPPGETQYF.

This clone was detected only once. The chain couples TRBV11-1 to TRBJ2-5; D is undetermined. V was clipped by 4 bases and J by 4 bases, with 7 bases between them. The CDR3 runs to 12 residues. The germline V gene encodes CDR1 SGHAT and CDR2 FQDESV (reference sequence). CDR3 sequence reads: CASSSHIETQYF. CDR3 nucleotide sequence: TGTGCCAGCAGCTCACATATAGAGACCCAGTACTTC.

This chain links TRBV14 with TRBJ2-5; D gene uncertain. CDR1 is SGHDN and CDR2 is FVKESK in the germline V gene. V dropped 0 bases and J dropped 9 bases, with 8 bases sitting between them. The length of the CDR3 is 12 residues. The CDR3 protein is CASSQESQAQYF. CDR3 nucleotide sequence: TGTGCCAGCAGCCAAGAGTCCCAGGCCCAGTACTTC.

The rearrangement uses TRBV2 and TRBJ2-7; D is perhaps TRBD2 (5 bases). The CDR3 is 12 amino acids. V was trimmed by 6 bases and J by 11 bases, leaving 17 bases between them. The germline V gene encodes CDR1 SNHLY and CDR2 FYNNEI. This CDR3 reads CASSEDSGFEYF. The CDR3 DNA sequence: TGTGCCAGCAGCGAGGACTCTGGGTTCGAGTACTTC. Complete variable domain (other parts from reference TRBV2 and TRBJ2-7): EPEVTQTPSHQVTQMGQEVILRCVPISNHLYFYWYRQILGQKVEFLVSFYNNEISEKSEIFDDQFSVERPDGSNFTLKIRSTKLEDSAMYFCASSEDSGFEYFGPGTRLTVT.

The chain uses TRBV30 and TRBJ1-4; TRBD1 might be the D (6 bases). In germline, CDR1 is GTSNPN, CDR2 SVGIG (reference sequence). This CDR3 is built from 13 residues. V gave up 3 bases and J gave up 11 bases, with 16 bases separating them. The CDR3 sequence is CAWRTGTLDKLFF. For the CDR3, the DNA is TGTGCCTGGAGGACCGGGACACTCGACAAACTGTTTTTT.

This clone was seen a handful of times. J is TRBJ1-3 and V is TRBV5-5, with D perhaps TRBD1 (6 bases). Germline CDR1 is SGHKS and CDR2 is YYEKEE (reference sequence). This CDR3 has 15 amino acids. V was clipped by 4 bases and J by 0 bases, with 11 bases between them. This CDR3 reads CASSHDRYSGNTIYF. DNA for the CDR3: TGTGCCAGCAGCCACGACAGGTACTCTGGAAACACCATATATTTT.

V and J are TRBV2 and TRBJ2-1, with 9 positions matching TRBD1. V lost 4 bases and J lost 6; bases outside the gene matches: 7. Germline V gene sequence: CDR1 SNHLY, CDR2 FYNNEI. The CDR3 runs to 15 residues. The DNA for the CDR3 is TGTGCCAGCAGTGCGGGACAGGGAGCGGTCAATGAGCAGTTCTTC. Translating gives CASSAGQGAVNEQFF.

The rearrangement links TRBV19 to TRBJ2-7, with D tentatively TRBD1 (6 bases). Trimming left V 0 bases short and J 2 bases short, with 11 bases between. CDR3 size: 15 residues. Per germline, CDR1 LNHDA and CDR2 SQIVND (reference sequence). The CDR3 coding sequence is TGTGCCAGTAGTATAGATCACAGGGCGACCTACGAGCAGTACTTC. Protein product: CASSIDHRATYEQYF.

CDR3: CASSLGGQGTQPQHF. In DNA, the CDR3 is TGTGCCAGCAGCTTAGGGGGACAGGGAACTCAGCCCCAGCATTTT. This chain links TRBV7-9 with TRBJ1-5; TRBD1 agrees at 9 bases. Per germline, CDR1 SEHNR and CDR2 FQNEAQ (reference sequence). With 1 base clipped from V and 6 bases from J, the junction kept 4 bases outside the gene matches. The CDR3 length is 15 residues.

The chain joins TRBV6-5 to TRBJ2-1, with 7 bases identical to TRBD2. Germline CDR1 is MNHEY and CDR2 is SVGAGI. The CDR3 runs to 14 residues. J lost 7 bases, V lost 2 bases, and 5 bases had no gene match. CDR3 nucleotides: TGTGCCAGCAGTTACCCCGGGGGACTAAATGAGCAGTTCTTC. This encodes CASSYPGGLNEQFF.

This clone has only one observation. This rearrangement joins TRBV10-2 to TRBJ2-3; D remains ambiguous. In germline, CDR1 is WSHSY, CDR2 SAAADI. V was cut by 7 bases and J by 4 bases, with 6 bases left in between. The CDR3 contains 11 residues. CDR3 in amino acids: CASTSADTQYF. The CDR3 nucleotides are TGCGCCAGCACTTCGGCAGATACGCAGTATTTT.

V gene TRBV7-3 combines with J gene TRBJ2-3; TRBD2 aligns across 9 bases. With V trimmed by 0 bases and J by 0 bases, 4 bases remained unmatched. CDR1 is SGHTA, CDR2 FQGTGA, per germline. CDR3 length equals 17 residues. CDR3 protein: CASSLTGSGGSTDTQYF. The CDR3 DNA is TGTGCCAGCAGCTTAACGGGTAGCGGGGGCAGCACAGATACGCAGTATTTT. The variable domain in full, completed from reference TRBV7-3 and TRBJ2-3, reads GAGVSQTPSNKVTEKGKYVELRCDPISGHTALYWYRQSLGQGPEFLIYFQGTGAADDSGLPNDRFFAVRPEGSVSTLKIQRTERGDSAVYLCASSLTGSGGSTDTQYFGPGTRLTVL.

The CDR3 coding sequence is TGTGCCAGCAACCCCAGGGGTTCCTACGAGCAGTACTTC. As protein: CASNPRGSYEQYF. The V gene is TRBV6-2 or TRBV6-3, the J gene TRBJ2-7; TRBD1 might be the D (6 bases). With 7 bases removed from V and 1 base from J, the gap between germline ends came to 11 bases. Germline V gene sequence: CDR1 MNHEY, CDR2 SVGEGT. The length of the CDR3 is 13 residues.

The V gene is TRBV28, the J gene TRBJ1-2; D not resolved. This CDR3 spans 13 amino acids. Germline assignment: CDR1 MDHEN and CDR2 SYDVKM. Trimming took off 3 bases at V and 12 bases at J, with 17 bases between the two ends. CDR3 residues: CASSFGQRGQDTF. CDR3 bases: TGTGCCAGCAGTTTCGGGCAGAGAGGGCAGGACACCTTC.

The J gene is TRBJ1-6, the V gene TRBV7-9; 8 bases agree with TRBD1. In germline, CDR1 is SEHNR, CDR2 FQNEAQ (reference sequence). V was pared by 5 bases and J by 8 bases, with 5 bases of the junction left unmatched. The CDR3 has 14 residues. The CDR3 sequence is CASSINRGDSPLHF. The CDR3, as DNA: TGTGCCAGCAGCATAAACAGGGGGGATTCACCCCTCCACTTT. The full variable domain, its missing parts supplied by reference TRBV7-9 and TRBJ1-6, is DTGVSQNPRHKITKRGQNVTFRCDPISEHNRLYWYRQTLGQGPEFLTYFQNEAQLEKSRLLSDRFSAERPKGSFSTLEIQRTEQGDSAMYLCASSINRGDSPLHFGNGTRLTVT.

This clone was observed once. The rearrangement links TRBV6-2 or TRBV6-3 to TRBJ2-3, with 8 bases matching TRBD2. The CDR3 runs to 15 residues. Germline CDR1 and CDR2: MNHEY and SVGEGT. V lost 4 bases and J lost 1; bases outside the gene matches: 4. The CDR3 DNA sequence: TGTGCCAGCAGTTCATCGGGACTAGGCACAGATACGCAGTATTTT. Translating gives CASSSSGLGTDTQYF.

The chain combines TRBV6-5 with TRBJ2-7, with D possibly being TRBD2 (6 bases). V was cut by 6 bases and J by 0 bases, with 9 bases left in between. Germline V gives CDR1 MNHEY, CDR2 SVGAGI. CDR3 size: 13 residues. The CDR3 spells CASREGYSYEQYF. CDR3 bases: TGTGCCAGCAGGGAGGGGTACTCCTACGAGCAGTACTTC.

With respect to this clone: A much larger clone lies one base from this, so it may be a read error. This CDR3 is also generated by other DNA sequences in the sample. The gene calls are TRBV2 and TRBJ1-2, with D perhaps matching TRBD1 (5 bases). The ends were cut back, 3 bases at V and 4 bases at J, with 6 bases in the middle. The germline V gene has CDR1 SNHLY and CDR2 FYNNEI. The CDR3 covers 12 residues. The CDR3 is CASSDDSYGYTF. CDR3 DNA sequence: TGTGCCAGCAGTGACGACAGCTATGGCTACACCTTC.

Written as DNA, the CDR3 is TGCAGCGTTGCTGCAGGCGGGGCGGAAGGCTACACCTTC. Protein sequence: CSVAAGGAEGYTF. The chain has TRBV29-1 and TRBJ1-2; TRBD1 is a possible D gene (5 bases). V shed 4 bases and J shed 8 bases, with 17 bases lying between them. The length of the CDR3 is 13 residues. Germline-derived CDR1 and CDR2 are SQVTM and ANQGSEA.

This CDR3 reads CASSLGLAGGYDTDTQYF. CDR3 DNA: TGTGCCAGCAGTTTAGGACTAGCGGGGGGGTATGACACAGATACGCAGTATTTT. The V gene is TRBV5-4, the J gene TRBJ2-3; 15 nucleotides align to TRBD2. CDR3 length: 18 amino acids. Germline CDR1 is SGHNT and CDR2 is YYREEE (reference sequence). V shed 5 bases, J shed 2 bases, and the junction held 9 bases outside the gene matches.

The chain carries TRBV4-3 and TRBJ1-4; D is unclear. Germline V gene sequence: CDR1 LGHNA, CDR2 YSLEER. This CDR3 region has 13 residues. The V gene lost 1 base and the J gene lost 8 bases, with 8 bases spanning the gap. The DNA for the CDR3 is TGCGCCAGCAGCCAAGTAGGCGGGGAAAAACTGTTTTTT. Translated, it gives CASSQVGGEKLFF.

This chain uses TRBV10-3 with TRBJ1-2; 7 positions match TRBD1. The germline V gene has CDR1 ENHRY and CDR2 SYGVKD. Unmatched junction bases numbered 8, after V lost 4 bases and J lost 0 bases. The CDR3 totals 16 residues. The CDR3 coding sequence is TGTGCCATCAGTGGTTGGACAGGCGACGCTAACTATGGCTACACCTTC. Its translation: CAISGWTGDANYGYTF.